This is a list of T cell receptor beta chains from one sample in a study of CD8+ T cells in alopecia areata. The assay was immunoSEQ multiplex PCR, and TCRdb's table has in-frame clones only and misses some. Of over 150,000 clones detected, 40% to 65% appear once; the ten largest clones hold 9.5% to 14%. The material sequenced was CD8+ T cells sorted from blood, taken at week 24, from a patient treated with tofacitinib. Receptor source: a human donor with alopecia areata. CDR3s include the opening cysteine and the closing phenylalanine or tryptophan. Each record gives: J gene, V gene, CDR3 protein.

TRBJ1-2 TRBV30 CAWRVDVMNYGYTF
TRBJ2-5 TRBV6-5 CATGPRTGDFETQYF
TRBJ2-1 TRBV6-5 CASSYSQGTGNEQFF
TRBJ2-2 TRBV7-9 CASSLDITNTGELFF
TRBJ2-3 TRBV10-3 CAITDLTDTQYF
TRBJ1-1 TRBV7-9 CASRADRNTEAFF
TRBJ2-5 TRBV29-1 CSVEIGRIGIQETQYF
TRBJ1-1 TRBV9 CASSVGGLGDKNTEAFF
TRBJ2-5 TRBV7-9 CASSFLRIQETQYF
TRBJ2-3 TRBV2 CASSGSSTDTQYF
TRBJ2-7 TRBV29-1 CSVVSEGASYEQYF
TRBJ2-7 TRBV13 CASSSSPLLAGGLEQYF
TRBJ2-1 TRBV7-9 CASSSRLAGYNEQFF
TRBJ2-1 TRBV30 CAWSVSHNNEQFF
TRBJ1-2 TRBV29-1 CSVDGGDGYTF
TRBJ2-7 TRBV6-5 CASSYGDPRDNYEQYF